This TCR beta chain derives from a study of T cells in Graves' hyperthyroidism and ophthalmopathy. RNA transcripts served as the template for amplifying TCR beta CDR3 regions. The primer set for the first-round RT-PCR of the TCR CDR3 was HTBI. TCRdb reanalysed the multiplex PCR reads using MiXCR and keeps one entry per CDR3 protein. The sample yields around 500,000 distinct CDR3 sequences, approximately 15% seen once. V lost 4 bases to trimming and J lost 0 bases, with 16 bases between them. Per germline, CDR1 SGHRS and CDR2 YFSETQ. There are 16 residues in the CDR3. Uncontrolled infection, other autoimmune disease, pregnancy or lactation disqualified patients from enrolment. The PBMCs were sourced from fresh peripheral blood (10 ml).

The source of this sequence is a woman under 30 with Graves' hyperthyroidism. Sequencing was done on a sample of blood. The chain has TRBV5-1 and TRBJ1-1; D ambiguous. In nucleotides, the CDR3 is TGCGCCAGCAGCCATCGGGGATCCCTGATGAACACTGAAGCTTTCTTT. The encoded protein is CASSHRGSLMNTEAFF.